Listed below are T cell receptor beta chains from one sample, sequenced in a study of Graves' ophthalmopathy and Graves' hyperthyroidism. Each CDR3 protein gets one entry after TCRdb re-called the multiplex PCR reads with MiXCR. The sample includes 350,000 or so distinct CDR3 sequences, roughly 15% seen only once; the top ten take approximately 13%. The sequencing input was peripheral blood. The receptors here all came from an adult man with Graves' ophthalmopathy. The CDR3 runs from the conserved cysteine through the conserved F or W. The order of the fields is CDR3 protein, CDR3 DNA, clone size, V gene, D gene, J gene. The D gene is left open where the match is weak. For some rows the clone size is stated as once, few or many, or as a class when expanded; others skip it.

cdr3_aa: CASSYAGIGRGQNTGELFF; cdr3_nt: TGTGCCAGCAGCTACGCCGGGATTGGAAGGGGGCAGAACACCGGGGAGCTGTTTTTT; clone_size: many; v_call: TRBV6-2/TRBV6-3; d_call: TRBD1; j_call: TRBJ2-2
cdr3_aa: CASSSIRTTTGWSPLHF; cdr3_nt: TGTGCCAGCAGTTCTATTAGGACAACTACTGGCTGGTCACCCCTCCACTTT; clone_size: many; v_call: TRBV6-5; d_call: -; j_call: TRBJ1-6
cdr3_aa: CASSYKTGGDEAFF; cdr3_nt: TGTGCCAGCAGTTACAAGACCGGGGGAGATGAAGCTTTCTTT; clone_size: many; v_call: TRBV27; d_call: -; j_call: TRBJ1-1
cdr3_aa: CSVGNTEFYNYGYTF; cdr3_nt: TGCAGCGTCGGAAACACAGAGTTTTACAACTATGGCTACACCTTC; clone_size: many; v_call: TRBV29-1; d_call: -; j_call: TRBJ1-2
cdr3_aa: CASSGRQGYGNQPQHF; cdr3_nt: TGTGCCAGCAGTGGTAGGCAGGGTTATGGCAATCAGCCCCAGCATTTT; clone_size: many; v_call: TRBV6-1; d_call: -; j_call: TRBJ1-5
cdr3_aa: CASGTSGTYEQYF; cdr3_nt: TGTGCCAGCGGGACTAGCGGTACCTACGAGCAGTACTTC; clone_size: many; v_call: TRBV7-9; d_call: TRBD2; j_call: TRBJ2-7
cdr3_aa: CASSLEQNNSPLHF; cdr3_nt: TGTGCCAGCAGCCTGGAACAGAATAATTCACCCCTCCACTTT; clone_size: -; v_call: TRBV28; d_call: -; j_call: TRBJ1-6
cdr3_aa: CASSATGGEQYF; cdr3_nt: TGTGCCAGCAGTGCGACAGGGGGCGAGCAGTACTTC; clone_size: many; v_call: TRBV6-1; d_call: TRBD1; j_call: TRBJ2-7
cdr3_aa: CASSPTWPPYEQYF; cdr3_nt: TGTGCCAGCAGCCCCACCTGGCCCCCCTACGAGCAGTACTTC; clone_size: -; v_call: TRBV7-2; d_call: -; j_call: TRBJ2-7
cdr3_aa: CASSPVDRAGYTF; cdr3_nt: TGCGCCAGCAGCCCCGTCGACAGGGCTGGCTACACCTTC; clone_size: many; v_call: TRBV5-1; d_call: TRBD1; j_call: TRBJ1-2
cdr3_aa: CSAGASGSYEQYF; cdr3_nt: TGCAGTGCAGGGGCTAGCGGGAGCTACGAGCAGTACTTC; clone_size: many; v_call: TRBV20-1; d_call: TRBD2; j_call: TRBJ2-7
cdr3_aa: CASSRQSGSGGELFF; cdr3_nt: TGTGCCAGCAGCCGTCAGAGCGGGAGCGGCGGGGAGCTGTTTTTT; clone_size: many; v_call: TRBV12-3/TRBV12-4; d_call: TRBD2; j_call: TRBJ2-2
cdr3_aa: CSVEDFNIQYF; cdr3_nt: TGCAGCGTTGAAGATTTTAACATTCAGTACTTC; clone_size: many; v_call: TRBV29-1; d_call: -; j_call: TRBJ2-4
cdr3_aa: CASSYLQGAHTEAFF; cdr3_nt: TGCGCCAGCAGCTATTTACAGGGGGCGCACACTGAAGCTTTCTTT; clone_size: many; v_call: TRBV5-1; d_call: TRBD1; j_call: TRBJ1-1
cdr3_aa: CASSYSRAMGEAFF; cdr3_nt: TGTGCCAGCAGTTACTCGCGCGCCATGGGTGAAGCTTTCTTT; clone_size: -; v_call: TRBV6-5; d_call: -; j_call: TRBJ1-1
cdr3_aa: CASSLPDSSYEQYF; cdr3_nt: TGTGCCAGCAGCCTCCCGGACAGTTCCTACGAGCAGTACTTC; clone_size: many; v_call: TRBV12-3/TRBV12-4; d_call: -; j_call: TRBJ2-7
cdr3_aa: CASSQAARGVGHQPQHF; cdr3_nt: TGTGCCAGCAGCCAAGCTGCCCGGGGAGTTGGACATCAGCCCCAGCATTTT; clone_size: many; v_call: TRBV4-2; d_call: -; j_call: TRBJ1-5
cdr3_aa: CASSLDPGLGTEAFF; cdr3_nt: TGCGCCAGCAGCTTGGATCCAGGGTTGGGTACTGAAGCTTTCTTT; clone_size: many; v_call: TRBV5-1; d_call: -; j_call: TRBJ1-1
cdr3_aa: CASRTGLAGRQETQYF; cdr3_nt: TGTGCCAGCAGGACAGGACTAGCGGGTCGTCAAGAGACCCAGTACTTC; clone_size: few; v_call: TRBV6-1; d_call: TRBD2; j_call: TRBJ2-5
cdr3_aa: CASSYSGGVYEQYF; cdr3_nt: TGTGCCAGCAGTTACTCCGGGGGGGTCTACGAGCAGTACTTC; clone_size: many; v_call: TRBV6-5; d_call: TRBD2; j_call: TRBJ2-7
cdr3_aa: CSVRLGVSNQPQHF; cdr3_nt: TGCAGCGTTCGGTTAGGGGTTAGCAATCAGCCCCAGCATTTT; clone_size: -; v_call: TRBV29-1; d_call: -; j_call: TRBJ1-5
cdr3_aa: CATSRDPAGNTGELFF; cdr3_nt: TGTGCCACCAGCAGAGATCCGGCAGGAAACACCGGGGAGCTGTTTTTT; clone_size: many; v_call: TRBV15; d_call: -; j_call: TRBJ2-2
cdr3_aa: CASRVAGDTEAFF; cdr3_nt: TGTGCCAGCAGGGTAGCGGGGGACACTGAAGCTTTCTTT; clone_size: -; v_call: TRBV6-1; d_call: -; j_call: TRBJ1-1
cdr3_aa: CASSLEGAGDEQYF; cdr3_nt: TGCGCCAGCAGCTTGGAAGGGGCAGGAGATGAGCAGTACTTC; clone_size: many; v_call: TRBV5-1; d_call: -; j_call: TRBJ2-7
cdr3_aa: CASSLTGTGGEAFF; cdr3_nt: TGTGCCAGCAGCCTGACCGGGACAGGGGGAGAAGCTTTCTTT; clone_size: many; v_call: TRBV28; d_call: TRBD1; j_call: TRBJ1-1
cdr3_aa: CATRALVLGGELFF; cdr3_nt: TGTGCCACCCGGGCACTGGTTTTGGGCGGGGAGCTGTTTTTT; clone_size: many; v_call: TRBV2; d_call: -; j_call: TRBJ2-2
cdr3_aa: CASSSGLAGGTGELFF; cdr3_nt: TGTGCCAGCAGTTCCGGACTAGCGGGAGGCACCGGGGAGCTGTTTTTT; clone_size: many; v_call: TRBV12-3/TRBV12-4; d_call: TRBD2; j_call: TRBJ2-2
cdr3_aa: CSVKRERVLPDTQYF; cdr3_nt: TGCAGTGTTAAACGGGAGCGGGTTCTTCCAGATACGCAGTATTTT; clone_size: many; v_call: TRBV20-1; d_call: -; j_call: TRBJ2-3
cdr3_aa: CASLRDRGPYGYTF; cdr3_nt: TGTGCCAGCCTCCGGGACAGGGGACCCTACGGCTACACCTTC; clone_size: -; v_call: TRBV6-1; d_call: TRBD1; j_call: TRBJ1-2
cdr3_aa: CAVGEGHSYEQYF; cdr3_nt: TGTGCCGTAGGGGAGGGACACTCCTACGAGCAGTACTTC; clone_size: many; v_call: TRBV10-3; d_call: -; j_call: TRBJ2-7
cdr3_aa: CAISVTSTEAFF; cdr3_nt: TGTGCCATCAGTGTGACATCCACTGAAGCTTTCTTT; clone_size: many; v_call: TRBV10-3; d_call: -; j_call: TRBJ1-1
cdr3_aa: CATSPGQVIYGYTF; cdr3_nt: TGTGCCACCTCTCCGGGACAGGTCATCTATGGCTACACCTTC; clone_size: few; v_call: TRBV6-2/TRBV6-3; d_call: TRBD1; j_call: TRBJ1-2
cdr3_aa: CASSSFPSGVSYEQYF; cdr3_nt: TGTGCCAGCTCATCCTTTCCTAGCGGGGTTTCCTACGAGCAGTACTTC; clone_size: -; v_call: TRBV18; d_call: TRBD2; j_call: TRBJ2-7
cdr3_aa: CASSARQDPSGYTF; cdr3_nt: TGCGCCAGCAGCGCCCGACAGGACCCTTCTGGCTACACCTTC; clone_size: many; v_call: TRBV5-1; d_call: -; j_call: TRBJ1-2
cdr3_aa: CASSPSLGSSGNTIYF; cdr3_nt: TGTGCCAGTTCCCCCAGCCTGGGGTCCTCTGGAAACACCATATATTTT; clone_size: -; v_call: TRBV4-2; d_call: -; j_call: TRBJ1-3
cdr3_aa: CASREGRRYEQYF; cdr3_nt: TGTGCCAGCAGGGAGGGGAGACGATACGAGCAGTACTTC; clone_size: many; v_call: TRBV28; d_call: -; j_call: TRBJ2-7
cdr3_aa: CASSESWGYEQYF; cdr3_nt: TGTGCCAGCAGTGAAAGTTGGGGTTACGAGCAGTACTTC; clone_size: many; v_call: TRBV6-1; d_call: -; j_call: TRBJ2-7
cdr3_aa: CASRPNPGQDTDTQYF; cdr3_nt: TGTGCCAGCAGGCCAAATCCGGGACAGGACACAGATACGCAGTATTTT; clone_size: -; v_call: TRBV6-2/TRBV6-3; d_call: TRBD1; j_call: TRBJ2-3
cdr3_aa: CSVEDLSGDTYEQYF; cdr3_nt: TGCAGCGTTGAAGATCTTAGCGGGGATACCTACGAGCAGTACTTC; clone_size: -; v_call: TRBV29-1; d_call: TRBD2; j_call: TRBJ2-7
cdr3_aa: CASSLSPRATGELFF; cdr3_nt: TGTGCCAGCAGCTTAAGTCCTCGAGCCACCGGGGAGCTGTTTTTT; clone_size: many; v_call: TRBV7-3; d_call: -; j_call: TRBJ2-2
cdr3_aa: CASSYSGQGLLRTEAFF; cdr3_nt: TGTGCCAGCAGTTACTCTGGACAGGGACTCTTGAGGACTGAAGCTTTCTTT; clone_size: many; v_call: TRBV6-5; d_call: TRBD1; j_call: TRBJ1-1
cdr3_aa: CAWNLAGAGAGELFF; cdr3_nt: TGTGCCTGGAATCTAGCGGGAGCAGGCGCCGGGGAGCTGTTTTTT; clone_size: many; v_call: TRBV30; d_call: TRBD2; j_call: TRBJ2-2
cdr3_aa: CAISPGPRYSYEQYF; cdr3_nt: TGTGCCATCAGTCCAGGACCTCGCTATTCCTACGAGCAGTACTTC; clone_size: many; v_call: TRBV10-3; d_call: -; j_call: TRBJ2-7
cdr3_aa: CSVVGPVNTEAFF; cdr3_nt: TGCAGCGTTGTTGGTCCAGTGAACACTGAAGCTTTCTTT; clone_size: many; v_call: TRBV29-1; d_call: -; j_call: TRBJ1-1
cdr3_aa: CASSVARESTDTQYF; cdr3_nt: TGTGCCAGCAGCGTAGCCAGGGAAAGCACAGATACGCAGTATTTT; clone_size: many; v_call: TRBV9; d_call: -; j_call: TRBJ2-3
cdr3_aa: CASSDPPGGYYGYTF; cdr3_nt: TGTGCCAGCAGTGACCCGCCAGGAGGGTACTATGGCTACACCTTC; clone_size: many; v_call: TRBV6-1; d_call: -; j_call: TRBJ1-2
cdr3_aa: CAWSVMQGNSPLHF; cdr3_nt: TGTGCCTGGAGTGTAATGCAGGGGAATTCACCCCTCCACTTT; clone_size: many; v_call: TRBV30; d_call: -; j_call: TRBJ1-6
cdr3_aa: CASREGIQGPPWEQYF; cdr3_nt: TGTGCCAGCAGAGAAGGGATTCAGGGACCGCCCTGGGAGCAGTACTTC; clone_size: many; v_call: TRBV27; d_call: -; j_call: TRBJ2-7
cdr3_aa: CASSIPPTAEDYEQYF; cdr3_nt: TGTGCCAGCAGCATCCCCCCGACAGCGGAAGACTACGAGCAGTACTTC; clone_size: -; v_call: TRBV28; d_call: -; j_call: TRBJ2-7
cdr3_aa: CATSGFRTETQYF; cdr3_nt: TGTGCCACCAGTGGGTTTAGAACGGAGACCCAGTACTTC; clone_size: many; v_call: TRBV24-1; d_call: -; j_call: TRBJ2-5
cdr3_aa: CASSYSGQGTYEQYF; cdr3_nt: TGTGCCAGCAGTTACTCGGGACAGGGAACCTACGAGCAGTACTTC; clone_size: many; v_call: TRBV6-2/TRBV6-3; d_call: TRBD1; j_call: TRBJ2-7